These 10 T cell receptor beta chains came from one sample sequenced in a study of response to subunit inactivated influenza vaccine. TCRdb re-called the RT-PCR reads with MiXCR, one entry per CDR3 protein. The data contain hundreds of thousands of distinct CDR3 sequences, approximately 10% of them seen just once; the ten biggest clones take up 9.5% to 12%. These data are also associated with another study on T cells expressing NK-cell markers. As reported in that work: As the method of synthesis, 5'RACE template switching with UMIs yielded TCR beta cDNA.

The source material was PBMCs from blood, sampled on the day of vaccination. These receptors originate from a man between 45 and 60 years old who received an inactivated influenza vaccine.

The rearrangement links TRBV30 to TRBJ2-1; D not certain. Per the germline V gene, CDR1 is GTSNPN and CDR2 is SVGIG (reference sequence). The V and J ends lost 1 base and 6 bases respectively, with 7 bases between them. The CDR3 contains 12 residues. The CDR3 reads CAWSGTINEQFF. Written as DNA, the CDR3 is TGTGCCTGGAGTGGAACTATCAATGAGCAGTTCTTC.

In this sample, this clonotype turned up a few times. The chain recombines TRBV7-9 with TRBJ2-1; TRBD1 might be the D (5 bases). The CDR3 totals 15 residues. Germline V gene data show CDR1 as SEHNR and CDR2 as FQNEAQ (reference sequence). With 5 bases removed from V and 3 bases from J, the gap between germline ends came to 14 bases. This CDR3 reads CASSPLTVIYNEQFF. CDR3 coding DNA: TGTGCCAGCAGCCCCCTGACAGTCATCTACAATGAGCAGTTCTTC.

The genes are TRBV7-2 and TRBJ2-3, with 11 nucleotides matching TRBD2. CDR3 size: 16 residues. Germline lookup yields CDR1 SGHTA and CDR2 FQGNSA. Trimming removed 7 bases from V and 1 base from J; junction bases left unmatched: 7. The CDR3 is CASNALAGAGTDTQYF. DNA of the CDR3: TGTGCCAGCAACGCACTAGCGGGGGCCGGCACAGATACGCAGTATTTT.

Only a few counts were recorded for this clonotype. The chain recombines TRBV7-7 with TRBJ2-3, with TRBD1 matching 9 bases. Germline CDR1 SSHAT, CDR2 FNYEAQ (reference sequence). This CDR3 is 14 amino acids long. After removal of 5 bases from V and 5 bases from J, the junction contained 5 bases not matched to a gene. The CDR3 DNA reads as TGTGCCAGCAGCCCCTTGGACAGGGGAGATACGCAGTATTTT. The encoded protein is CASSPLDRGDTQYF. The complete variable domain, with remaining parts taken from reference TRBV7-7 and TRBJ2-3, reads GAGVSQSPRYKVTKRGQDVTLRCDPISSHATLYWYQQALGQGPEFLTYFNYEAQPDKSGLPSDRFSAERPEGSISTLTIQRTEQRDSAMYRCASSPLDRGDTQYFGPGTRLTVL.

The gene calls are TRBV4-2 and TRBJ2-6; 7 bases line up with TRBD2. The V and J ends lost 5 bases and 0 bases, in that order; junction bases with no gene match: 13. The V gene's germline CDR1 is LGHNA and CDR2 YNFKEQ. There are 19 residues in the CDR3. The CDR3 loop reads CASSTVAGPGSSGANVLTF. CDR3 nucleotides: TGTGCCAGCAGCACGGTAGCGGGCCCTGGTAGCTCTGGGGCCAACGTCCTGACTTTC.

This clonotype was seen a few times. The chain carries TRBV6-2 or TRBV6-3 and TRBJ2-1, with 7 bases matching TRBD1. The CDR3 covers 21 residues. V shed 0 bases and J 6 bases; nucleotides not matched to a gene: 23. From germline, CDR1 is MNHEY and CDR2 SVGEGT. DNA of the CDR3: TGTGCCAGCAGTTACTCGACCTGGACAGGTTTTCCCTCTTCGACTATCAATGAGCAGTTCTTC. Its protein product is CASSYSTWTGFPSSTINEQFF.

This clonotype was observed many times. DNA for the CDR3: TGCAGCGTGGGTACGGGGCCGTGGAATGAGCAGTTCTTC. It codes for CSVGTGPWNEQFF. The V gene is TRBV29-1, the J gene TRBJ2-1; D may match TRBD1 or TRBD2 (5 bases each). V lost 6 bases and J lost 7, with 16 bases in between. Germline CDR1 is SQVTM and CDR2 is ANQGSEA. CDR3 length: 13 amino acids.

The chain links TRBV12-3 or TRBV12-4 to TRBJ1-5; TRBD1 aligns across 10 bases. Trimming removed 8 bases from V and 3 bases from J; junction bases left unmatched: 7. The CDR3 has 15 amino acids. CDR3 region: CASGRDRGLNQPQHF. The CDR3 DNA reads TGTGCCAGCGGACGGGACAGGGGCCTCAATCAGCCCCAGCATTTT.

The V and J genes are TRBV12-3 or TRBV12-4 and TRBJ2-7, with D possibly TRBD1 on 6 matching bases. CDR3 length equals 14 residues. V lost 5 bases and J 6 bases, leaving 17 bases between the germline ends. The CDR3 DNA reads TGTGCCAGCAGTATTTCAGGGGAGAATGGCGAGCAGTACTTC. It codes for CASSISGENGEQYF.

Only a few counts were recorded for this clonotype. The chain recombines TRBV27 with TRBJ1-1; 7 bases fit TRBD1. This CDR3 is built from 17 residues. V gave up 1 base and J gave up 0 bases; unmatched junction bases: 8. Germline V gene data show CDR1 as MNHEY and CDR2 as SMNVEV (reference sequence). CDR3 region: CASSLYAGGIMNTEAFF. The CDR3 DNA is TGTGCCAGCAGTTTATACGCAGGGGGAATTATGAACACTGAAGCTTTCTTT.